What follows is one T cell receptor beta chain and its context. Its antigen is still unknown. The primer mix had 60 Vbeta and 13 Jbeta primers. The protocol was immunoSEQ multiplex PCR, while the TCRdb copy is restricted to in-frame clones and leaves out a portion. The sample includes 150,000 or so clones, 60% to 85% of them seen just once. The sample comes from a study of cytomegalovirus exposure and HLA in healthy donors. Study results and limitations: In the analysis, some V segments, TRBV6-2 and TRBV6-3 included, were excluded as indistinguishable. The sole available immune exposure information was CMV serostatus. Some public TCRs appeared in many individuals, while most sequences were rare.

Germline V CDR1 and CDR2: SEHNR, FQNEAQ (reference sequence). CDR3 length: 10 amino acids. V was trimmed by 7 bases and J by 13 bases, leaving 13 bases between them. Sequencing was carried out using PBMCs. The source is a man aged 40-50 years in good health and CMV-seropositive. The genes are TRBV7-9 and TRBJ2-5; D perhaps matches TRBD1 (5 bases). CDR3 in amino acids: CASTPVQGYF. The CDR3 DNA sequence: TGTGCCAGCACCCCCGTGCAGGGGTACTTC.